One and the same sample provided the 30 T cell receptor beta chains below, sequenced in a study of radiotherapy plus CTLA-4 blockade in lung cancer. Sequencing used immunoSEQ multiplex PCR; TCRdb keeps in-frame clones, though not all of them. This table has under 70,000 clones, approximately 77% appearing once. The specimen was peripheral blood, collected from a patient treated with radiotherapy plus ipilimumab. These receptors came from a human donor with non-small cell lung cancer who had a complete response to radiotherapy plus ipilimumab.

The rearrangement joins TRBV4-1 to TRBJ2-1, with 11 bases fitting TRBD2. V lost 3 bases, J lost 2 bases, and 0 bases stayed unmatched. Germline lookup yields CDR1 MGHRA and CDR2 YSYEKL. This CDR3 is built from 15 residues. CDR3 DNA sequence: TGCGCCAGCAGCCAGACTAGCGGGGCCTACAATGAGCAGTTCTTC. Its translation: CASSQTSGAYNEQFF.

The rearrangement uses TRBV7-2 and TRBJ2-6; D is possibly TRBD1 (6 bases). Trimming left V 5 bases short and J 3 bases short, with 20 bases between. Germline V CDR1 and CDR2: SGHTA, FQGNSA. This CDR3 region has 18 residues. The DNA for the CDR3 is TGTGCCAGCAGCCCTACATCACGCTGGGGGCTTGGGGCCAACGTCCTGACTTTC. Encoded protein: CASSPTSRWGLGANVLTF.

This clone was observed a handful of times. The V call is TRBV27, the J call TRBJ2-1; TRBD1 matches 7 bases. This CDR3 is 18 amino acids long. Per germline, CDR1 MNHEY and CDR2 SMNVEV (reference sequence). V lost 6 bases and J lost 4; bases outside the gene matches: 18. The CDR3 nucleotides read TGTGCCAGCAGGACCGGGACAGACTCGATTAGCTCATACAATGAGCAGTTCTTC. This codes for CASRTGTDSISSYNEQFF.

In DNA form, the CDR3 reads TGTGCCAGCCGAAGCGGGATTGACTCCTACGAGCAGTACTTC. Translated, it gives CASRSGIDSYEQYF. V usage is TRBV7-2 and J usage is TRBJ2-7, with 7 bases lining up with TRBD2. The length of the CDR3 is 14 residues. The V and J ends lost 8 bases and 0 bases, in that order; junction bases with no gene match: 7. Germline V lookup: CDR1 SGHTA, CDR2 FQGNSA.

The chain joins TRBV4-1 to TRBJ2-5; the match to TRBD2 covers 11 bases. This CDR3 has 17 residues. The germline V gene encodes CDR1 MGHRA and CDR2 YSYEKL. Losses at the gene ends were 1 base for V and 1 base for J; bases not matched to a gene: 5. CDR3 sequence: CASSQAGGLAAQETQYF. Here the CDR3 DNA reads TGCGCCAGCAGCCAAGCCGGGGGACTAGCGGCCCAAGAGACCCAGTACTTC.

There are a few counts of this clone. This chain joins TRBV7-2 and TRBJ1-5; TRBD1 might be the D (6 bases). The CDR3 totals 15 residues. CDR1 and CDR2 from the germline V gene are SGHTA and FQGNSA. Between the trimmed V and J ends, which lost 5 bases and 0 bases, there was a span of 11 bases. The CDR3 DNA reads TGTGCCAGCAGCACGACAGGCCATAGCAATCAGCCCCAGCATTTT. Amino acid sequence: CASSTTGHSNQPQHF.

The CDR3 loop reads CASSDPGENTQYF. The CDR3 DNA is TGTGCCAGCAGTGACCCAGGGGAGAATACGCAGTATTTT. This chain links TRBV6-4 with TRBJ2-3, with TRBD1 as a possible D gene (6 bases). V lost 2 bases, J lost 7 bases, and 10 bases lay in between. This CDR3 is 13 amino acids long. Looked up from germline, CDR1 is MRHNA and CDR2 is SNTAGT.

This rearrangement joins TRBV6-1 to TRBJ1-3; D unclear. V lost 3 bases to trimming and J lost 7 bases, with 10 bases between them. Germline-derived CDR1 and CDR2 are MNHNS and SASEGT. The CDR3 runs 13 residues. The CDR3 here is CASSDTDTNTIYF. CDR3 DNA sequence: TGTGCCAGCAGTGACACAGACACGAACACCATATATTTT.

For the CDR3, the DNA is TGTGCCAGCAGTTTAGACAGGGCAAGGTCCTATAATTCACCCCTCCACTTT. It specifies CASSLDRARSYNSPLHF. The chain couples TRBV27 to TRBJ1-6; 7 positions agree with TRBD1. The V and J ends lost 2 bases and 1 base, in that order; junction bases with no gene match: 5. The CDR3 totals 17 residues. Germline CDR1 MNHEY, CDR2 SMNVEV (reference sequence).

V usage is TRBV18 and J usage is TRBJ2-2; the match to TRBD1 covers 7 bases. The V segment lost 3 bases and the J segment 7 bases; nucleotides outside the gene matches: 2. Per the germline V gene, CDR1 is KGHSH and CDR2 is LQKENI. CDR3 length: 13 residues. CDR3 amino acids: CASSPTGDGELFF. The CDR3 DNA reads as TGTGCCAGCTCACCTACAGGGGACGGGGAGCTGTTTTTT.

The chain combines TRBV4-1 with TRBJ2-5; D is perhaps TRBD1 (6 bases). The ends were cut back, 0 bases at V and 5 bases at J, with 19 bases in the middle. Germline V gene data show CDR1 as MGHRA and CDR2 as YSYEKL. The CDR3 covers 17 residues. CDR3 protein: CASSQDRGLSQGETQYF. The CDR3 DNA reads as TGCGCCAGCAGCCAAGACAGGGGCCTGAGTCAAGGGGAGACCCAGTACTTC.

Points on this clone: Its ends do not fully match the called genes, so a read error is possible. The chain employs TRBV20-1 and TRBJ1-1; TRBD1 agrees at 7 bases. Germline values: CDR1 DFQATT, CDR2 SNEGSKA (reference sequence). CDR3 length equals 11 residues. The CDR3 bases are TGCAGTGCTAGACTAGACAGGGCGGTTGGCTTT. Amino acids: CSARLDRAVGF.

This chain connects TRBV11-3 to TRBJ1-4; D is perhaps TRBD1 (5 bases). CDR3 length equals 14 residues. Trimming pared 3 bases from V and 7 bases from J, leaving 12 bases between. The germline V gene has CDR1 SGHNT and CDR2 YENEEA. CDR3 residues: CASSFGAGAEKLFF. The CDR3 nucleotides read TGTGCCAGCAGCTTCGGGGCAGGCGCTGAAAAACTGTTTTTT.

V and J are TRBV7-6 and TRBJ2-2; 9 bases fit TRBD2. Germline V lookup: CDR1 SGHVS, CDR2 FNYEAQ. The CDR3 contains 16 residues. The J segment lost 5 bases and the V segment lost 3 bases, leaving 7 bases of the junction unmatched. The CDR3 loop reads CASSFGAGGETGELFF. The CDR3 region has the DNA TGTGCCAGCAGCTTCGGGGCGGGAGGGGAAACCGGGGAGCTGTTTTTT.

The chain joins TRBV6-6 to TRBJ1-1; the match to TRBD1 covers 8 bases. Germline values: CDR1 MNHNY, CDR2 SVGAGI (reference sequence). This CDR3 contains 15 residues. V lost 0 bases to trimming and J lost 4 bases; unmatched junction nucleotides: 4. The CDR3 reads CASSYSPGGGTEAFF. CDR3 DNA: TGTGCCAGCAGTTACTCGCCAGGGGGCGGCACTGAAGCTTTCTTT.

This clone was picked up a small number of times. This chain connects TRBV29-1 to TRBJ1-6; D call uncertain. The CDR3 is 13 amino acids. From germline, CDR1 is SQVTM and CDR2 ANQGSEA. The V end lost 5 bases, the J end lost 8 bases, and 13 bases lay between the germline ends. The CDR3 bases are TGCAGCGTTATGGAGGGCAGCGATTCACCCCTCCACTTT. Translated, it gives CSVMEGSDSPLHF.

V is TRBV18 and J is TRBJ1-3; possibly TRBD1 for D (5 bases). Germline CDR1 and CDR2: KGHSH and LQKENI. The V and J ends lost 4 bases and 0 bases respectively, with 19 bases between them. The CDR3 is 18 residues long. The DNA for the CDR3 is TGTGCCAGCTCACAACCCCAGACTCGGGGCTACTCTGGAAACACCATATATTTT. This codes for CASSQPQTRGYSGNTIYF.

The chain employs TRBV19 and TRBJ1-2; D may be TRBD1 (6 bases). In germline, CDR1 is LNHDA, CDR2 SQIVND (reference sequence). V was pared by 4 bases and J by 1 base, with 7 bases between. The CDR3 covers 13 residues. The CDR3 here is CASSRQDNYGYTF. CDR3 DNA: TGTGCCAGTAGTAGACAGGATAACTATGGCTACACCTTC.

On this clone: The junction departs from the called germline gene at one end, perhaps through a read error. This chain joins TRBV6-5 and TRBJ2-5, with D perhaps TRBD2 (7 bases). Germline V gene sequence: CDR1 MNHEY, CDR2 SVGAGI. This CDR3 has 13 residues. CDR3 loop: CASSYSRGGRNHF. The CDR3 nucleotides read TGTGCCAGCAGTTACTCGAGGGGGGGTAGGAATCACTTC.

The chain couples TRBV6-1 to TRBJ2-1; 7 positions agree with TRBD2. This CDR3 is built from 15 residues. From germline, CDR1 is MNHNS and CDR2 SASEGT. J lost 0 bases, V lost 4 bases, and 3 bases had no gene match. The CDR3 sequence: CASSVSGNSYNEQFF. CDR3 sequence (DNA): TGTGCCAGCAGTGTAAGCGGGAACTCCTACAATGAGCAGTTCTTC.

This clone is a singleton in its sample. An end of the junction differs from the germline gene, which may be a read error. The genes are TRBV10-3 and TRBJ1-2, with D possibly matching TRBD1 (6 bases). Germline values: CDR1 ENHRY, CDR2 SYGVKD. CDR3 size: 14 residues. The DNA for the CDR3 is TGTGCCATCAGTAACGGACAGACCATCTATCGCTACACCTTC. Protein: CAISNGQTIYRYTF.

In DNA form, the CDR3 reads TGTGCCAGCAGCCACCGGGGAGCGGGAGGCACAGATACGCAGTATTTT. This codes for CASSHRGAGGTDTQYF. V is TRBV6-6 and J is TRBJ2-3, with 8 bases matching TRBD2. The CDR3 is 16 amino acids. The trim removed 6 bases at V and 1 base at J, leaving 9 bases unmatched. The germline gives CDR1 MNHNY, CDR2 SVGAGI (reference sequence).

This chain connects TRBV19 to TRBJ2-1, with 11 bases matching TRBD2. The CDR3 consists of 12 residues. Unmatched junction bases numbered 6, after V lost 4 bases and J lost 16 bases. The germline CDR1 and CDR2 sequences are LNHDA and SQIVND (reference sequence). CDR3 nucleotides: TGTGCCAGTAGTAGACCGACTAGCGGGATATTCTTC. Translating gives CASSRPTSGIFF. The entire variable domain, with the rest obtained from reference TRBV19 and TRBJ2-1, is as follows: DGGITQSPKYLFRKEGQNVTLSCEQNLNHDAMYWYRQDPGQGLRLIYYSQIVNDFQKGDIAEGYSVSREKKESFPLTVTSAQKNPTAFYLCASSRPTSGIFFGPGTRLTVL.

The table lists this clone with a few counts. This chain uses TRBV19 with TRBJ1-1, with no clear D. CDR1 and CDR2 (germline): LNHDA, SQIVND (reference sequence). Between the trimmed V and J ends, which lost 5 bases and 0 bases, there was a span of 7 bases. This CDR3 is 13 amino acids long. The chain's CDR3 is CASSAFMNTEAFF. Here the CDR3 DNA reads TGTGCCAGTAGTGCCTTCATGAACACTGAAGCTTTCTTT.

This clone has only a few counts. The chain joins TRBV7-2 to TRBJ2-4; maybe TRBD1 (6 bases). CDR1 and CDR2 (germline): SGHTA, FQGNSA. The CDR3 runs 14 residues. The V gene lost 2 bases and the J gene lost 9 bases, with 14 bases spanning the gap. The CDR3: CASSLQQGYSIQYF. CDR3 coding DNA: TGTGCCAGCAGCTTACAACAGGGATATAGCATTCAGTACTTC.

This clone was detected once. The chain recombines TRBV30 with TRBJ1-2; the D is unclear. Trimming cost V 3 bases and J 0 bases, with 8 bases left between them. The CDR3 runs to 13 residues. Germline V CDR1 and CDR2: GTSNPN, SVGIG (reference sequence). CDR3 sequence (DNA): TGTGCCTGGAGGGTTGCAGCTAACTATGGCTACACCTTC. Its protein is CAWRVAANYGYTF.

As for this clone: This CDR3 is also generated by other DNA sequences in the sample. V and J are TRBV9 and TRBJ2-3; D unclear. Deletions cut 0 bases from V and 1 base from J, with 9 bases between. This CDR3 contains 15 residues. Germline lookup yields CDR1 SGDLS and CDR2 YYNGEE. The CDR3 loop is CASSVGGRGTDTQYF. The CDR3 DNA reads TGTGCCAGCAGCGTAGGTGGACGGGGCACAGATACGCAGTATTTT.

This chain links TRBV18 with TRBJ2-5; TRBD1 matches 8 bases. Per the germline V gene, CDR1 is KGHSH and CDR2 is LQKENI. The CDR3 is 16 residues long. V gave up 0 bases and J gave up 5 bases; unmatched junction bases: 8. In nucleotides, the CDR3 is TGTGCCAGCTCACCACCGGGACAGGTTATGGGGGAGACCCAGTACTTC. It specifies CASSPPGQVMGETQYF.

The V and J genes are TRBV18 and TRBJ1-1, with D unresolved. CDR3 length equals 14 residues. The V end lost 5 bases, the J end lost 3 bases, and 13 bases lay between the germline ends. Germline-derived CDR1 and CDR2 are KGHSH and LQKENI. The CDR3 bases are TGTGCCAGCTCATCCCTCGAGGGATACACTGAAGCTTTCTTT. Translating it yields CASSSLEGYTEAFF.

The gene calls are TRBV7-9 and TRBJ1-1; D is ambiguous. This CDR3 region has 14 residues. Germline V gives CDR1 SEHNR, CDR2 FQNEAQ (reference sequence). V gave up 5 bases and J gave up 0 bases, with 10 bases separating them. The CDR3 DNA is TGTGCCAGCAGCGAGACACTCCTGAACACTGAAGCTTTCTTT. This encodes CASSETLLNTEAFF.